The clone carrying this T cell receptor beta chain appeared once. The data originate from a study of blood T cell repertoires in COVID-19. The CDR3 contains 14 residues. The germline V gene encodes CDR1 SEHNR and CDR2 FQNEAQ (reference sequence). V shed 5 bases and J shed 0 bases, with 10 bases lying between them. As processed by the authors: Reference gene primer amplification yielded estimated nucleated cell counts. Data came from immunoSEQ multiplex PCR; TCRdb stores just in-frame clones and leaves some out. V, J and clone size derive from that table, while D and trimming were established from the DNA sequence. The repertoire has roughly 240,000 clones, around 78% of them found once; the top ten carry 3.5% to 5.5%.

The chain couples TRBV7-9 to TRBJ1-2, with D tentatively TRBD1 (5 bases). The sample comprised peripheral blood. The TCR originated in a man in his sixties who had recovered from COVID-19. The CDR3 region is CASSTTGANYGYTF. CDR3 nucleotides: TGTGCCAGCAGCACCACAGGAGCTAACTATGGCTACACCTTC.